This TCR beta chain was identified in a study of blood T cell repertoires in COVID-19. The wider study: There were acute and convalescent COVID-19 samples, and they came from the United States, Italy and Spain. The cDNA or gDNA used as material had been derived from T cells, B-cell-depleted T cells, or PBMCs.

In the authors' workflow: Amplification from reference gene primers served as the basis for estimated nucleated cell counts. The repertoire was sequenced with immunoSEQ multiplex PCR; TCRdb's copy has only in-frame clones and lacks some. The DNA gave D and trimming, while V, J and clone size come from that table. The data contain about 300,000 clones, around 89% of them singletons. V lost 5 bases, J lost 5 bases, and 24 bases lay in between. From germline, CDR1 is MNHNY and CDR2 SVGAGI (reference sequence). The CDR3 loop spans 17 amino acids. The sequenced sample was peripheral blood. The sequence was obtained from a man in his forties with acute or convalescent COVID-19. The chain uses TRBV6-6 and TRBJ1-1; possible D gene TRBD1, 6 bases. CDR3 sequence: CASSPETGFAAGTEAFF. For the CDR3, the DNA is TGTGCCAGCAGTCCCGAGACAGGATTTGCTGCTGGTACTGAAGCTTTCTTT.